Following are 9 T cell receptor beta chains from one sample sequenced in a study of cytotoxic CD8 clonotypes in ibrutinib-treated CLL. Assay: immunoSEQ multiplex PCR; the TCRdb copy retains only in-frame clones and omits some. The table has 70,000 to 80,000 clones, over 80% seen once. Specimen: PBMCs, collected after 24 months of ibrutinib treatment. These receptors all come from a human donor with chronic lymphocytic leukemia.

The J gene is TRBJ2-3, the V gene TRBV19; D may be TRBD2 (6 bases). The V end was cut by 5 bases, the J end by 1 base, with 19 bases between. The CDR3 contains 17 residues. From germline, CDR1 is LNHDA and CDR2 SQIVND (reference sequence). CDR3: CASSDTGLWRGTDTQYF. The CDR3 coding sequence is TGTGCCAGTAGTGACACCGGGCTTTGGAGGGGCACAGATACGCAGTATTTT.

The rearrangement uses TRBV7-2 and TRBJ2-7; possible D gene TRBD1, 5 bases. V was cut by 0 bases and J by 4 bases, with 13 bases left in between. Per germline, CDR1 SGHTA and CDR2 FQGNSA. This CDR3 is 15 amino acids long. DNA for the CDR3: TGTGCCAGCAGCTTAGCCCCACTGCAGGGTTACGAGCAGTACTTC. This sequence encodes CASSLAPLQGYEQYF.

The chain couples TRBV19 to TRBJ2-2; 7 positions match TRBD2. The V gene's germline CDR1 is LNHDA and CDR2 SQIVND (reference sequence). J lost 5 bases, V lost 3 bases, and 3 bases had no gene match. This CDR3 is built from 14 residues. The CDR3 bases are TGTGCCAGTAGTATGGGACTACGAACCGGGGAGCTGTTTTTT. Translating gives CASSMGLRTGELFF.

The chain has TRBV7-2 and TRBJ1-3; D ambiguous. The germline gives CDR1 SGHTA, CDR2 FQGNSA. Trimming cost V 0 bases and J 2 bases, with 5 bases left between them. This CDR3 comprises 14 residues. CDR3 loop: CASSLAGPGNTIYF. The CDR3 region has the DNA TGTGCCAGCAGCTTAGCAGGGCCTGGAAACACCATATATTTT.

CDR3 sequence: CASRPGGWNTEAFF. The CDR3 nucleotides are TGTGCCAGCAGACCGGGTGGGTGGAACACTGAAGCTTTCTTT. The J gene is TRBJ1-1, the V gene TRBV28; D is ambiguous. This CDR3 has 14 amino acids. Per germline, CDR1 MDHEN and CDR2 SYDVKM. The V end was cut by 6 bases, the J end by 1 base, with 12 bases between.

The DNA for the CDR3 is TGTGCCAGCAGTGAGAGGAAACAGAGGGAGTACTTC. This sequence encodes CASSERKQREYF. The rearrangement uses TRBV6-5 and TRBJ2-7; a possible D gene is TRBD2 (5 bases). Germline-derived CDR1 and CDR2 are MNHEY and SVGAGI. The CDR3 sequence is 12 residues long. V was shortened by 5 bases and J by 11 bases, with 16 bases between the two germline ends.

This sequence joins TRBV30 and TRBJ2-1; D is unresolved. Trimming took off 2 bases at V and 0 bases at J, with 14 bases between the two ends. From germline, CDR1 is GTSNPN and CDR2 SVGIG (reference sequence). This CDR3 is 16 amino acids long. The CDR3, as DNA: TGTGCCTGGAGTTTTGGCTCGCCGAACTCCTACAATGAGCAGTTCTTC. Amino acids: CAWSFGSPNSYNEQFF.

The V and J genes are TRBV9 and TRBJ1-1; D not resolved. Trimming left V 0 bases short and J 4 bases short, with 7 bases between. The CDR3 runs to 13 residues. CDR1 is SGDLS, CDR2 YYNGEE, per germline. CDR3 in DNA: TGTGCCAGCAGCGTAGGGGCGGGCACTGAAGCTTTCTTT. The encoded protein is CASSVGAGTEAFF.

The rearrangement links TRBV5-1 to TRBJ2-3; D is possibly TRBD1 or TRBD2 (5 bases each). V lost 5 bases and J lost 4, with 20 bases in between. CDR1 is SGHRS and CDR2 is YFSETQ in the germline V gene. The length of the CDR3 is 16 residues. In DNA form, the CDR3 reads TGCGCCAGCAGACTTATACAAGGGGTGGGACCAGATACGCAGTATTTT. Translated, it gives CASRLIQGVGPDTQYF.